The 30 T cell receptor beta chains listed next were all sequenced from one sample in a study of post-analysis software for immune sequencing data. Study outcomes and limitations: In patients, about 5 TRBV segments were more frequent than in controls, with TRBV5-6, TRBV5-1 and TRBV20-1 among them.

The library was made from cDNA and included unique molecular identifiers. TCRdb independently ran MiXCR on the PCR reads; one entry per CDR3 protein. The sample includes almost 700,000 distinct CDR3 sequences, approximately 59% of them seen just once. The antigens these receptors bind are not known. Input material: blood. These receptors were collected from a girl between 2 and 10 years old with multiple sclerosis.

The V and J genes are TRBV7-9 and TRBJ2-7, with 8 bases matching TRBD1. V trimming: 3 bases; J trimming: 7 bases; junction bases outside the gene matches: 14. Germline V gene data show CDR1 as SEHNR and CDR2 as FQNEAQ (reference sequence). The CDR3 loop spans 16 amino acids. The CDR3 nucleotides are TGTGCCAGCAGCTTTCGACCGGGACAGGTTGGATGGGAGCAGTACTTC. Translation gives CASSFRPGQVGWEQYF. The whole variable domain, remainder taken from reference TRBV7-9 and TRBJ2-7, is DTGVSQNPRHKITKRGQNVTFRCDPISEHNRLYWYRQTLGQGPEFLTYFQNEAQLEKSRLLSDRFSAERPKGSFSTLEIQRTEQGDSAMYLCASSFRPGQVGWEQYFGPGTRLTVT.

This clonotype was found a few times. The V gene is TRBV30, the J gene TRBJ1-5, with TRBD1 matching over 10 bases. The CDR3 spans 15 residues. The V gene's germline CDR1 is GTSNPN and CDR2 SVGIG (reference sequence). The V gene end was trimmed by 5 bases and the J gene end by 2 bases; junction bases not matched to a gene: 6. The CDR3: CAWGQGVSGNQPQHF. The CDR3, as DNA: TGTGCCTGGGGACAGGGGGTGAGCGGCAATCAGCCCCAGCATTTT.

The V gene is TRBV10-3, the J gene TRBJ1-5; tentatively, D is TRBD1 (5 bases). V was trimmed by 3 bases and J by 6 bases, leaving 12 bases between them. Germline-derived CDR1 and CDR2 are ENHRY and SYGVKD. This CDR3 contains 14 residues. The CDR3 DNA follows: TGTGCCATCAGTGACGGCAGGGTGGGTCAGCCCCAGCATTTT. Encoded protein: CAISDGRVGQPQHF.

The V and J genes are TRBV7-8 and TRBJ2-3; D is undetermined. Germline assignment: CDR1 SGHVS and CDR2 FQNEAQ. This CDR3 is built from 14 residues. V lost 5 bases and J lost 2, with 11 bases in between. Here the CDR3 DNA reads TGTGCCAGCAGCGCCGTAAGATTCACAGATACGCAGTATTTT. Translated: CASSAVRFTDTQYF.

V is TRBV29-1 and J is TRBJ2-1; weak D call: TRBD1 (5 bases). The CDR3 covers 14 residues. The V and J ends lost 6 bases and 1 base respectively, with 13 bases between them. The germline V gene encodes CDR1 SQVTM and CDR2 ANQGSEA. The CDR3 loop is CSVPTTDSYNEQFF. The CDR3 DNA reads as TGCAGCGTCCCTACGACAGATTCCTACAATGAGCAGTTCTTC.

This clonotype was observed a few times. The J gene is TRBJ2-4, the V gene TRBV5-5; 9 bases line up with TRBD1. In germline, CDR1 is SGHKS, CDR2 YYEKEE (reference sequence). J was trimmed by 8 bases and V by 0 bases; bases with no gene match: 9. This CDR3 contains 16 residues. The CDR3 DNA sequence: TGTGCCAGCAGCTTGGCCTTGCGGGACAGGGAGGACATTCAGTACTTC. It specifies CASSLALRDREDIQYF. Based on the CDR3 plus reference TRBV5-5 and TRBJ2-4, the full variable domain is DAGVTQSPTHLIKTRGQQVTLRCSPISGHKSVSWYQQVLGQGPQFIFQYYEKEERGRGNFPDRFSARQFPNYSSELNVNALLLGDSALYLCASSLALRDREDIQYFGAGTRLSVL.

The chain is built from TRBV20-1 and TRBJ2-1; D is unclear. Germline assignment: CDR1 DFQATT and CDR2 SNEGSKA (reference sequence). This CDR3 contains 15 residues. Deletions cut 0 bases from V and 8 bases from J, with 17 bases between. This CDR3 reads CSARDAVYGIYEQFF. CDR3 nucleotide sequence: TGCAGTGCTAGAGATGCAGTCTACGGTATTTATGAGCAGTTCTTC.

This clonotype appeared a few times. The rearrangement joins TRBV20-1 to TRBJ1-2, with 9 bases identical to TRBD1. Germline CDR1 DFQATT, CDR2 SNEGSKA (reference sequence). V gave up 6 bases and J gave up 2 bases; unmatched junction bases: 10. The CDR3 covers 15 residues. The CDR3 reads CSASRPGQGNYGYTF. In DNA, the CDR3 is TGCAGTGCCTCCCGACCGGGACAGGGCAACTATGGCTACACCTTC.

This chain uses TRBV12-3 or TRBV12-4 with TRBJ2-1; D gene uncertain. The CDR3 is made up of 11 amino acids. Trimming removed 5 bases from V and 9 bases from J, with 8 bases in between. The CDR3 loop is CASSLHSEQFF. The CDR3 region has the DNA TGTGCCAGCAGTCTTCATAGTGAGCAGTTCTTC.

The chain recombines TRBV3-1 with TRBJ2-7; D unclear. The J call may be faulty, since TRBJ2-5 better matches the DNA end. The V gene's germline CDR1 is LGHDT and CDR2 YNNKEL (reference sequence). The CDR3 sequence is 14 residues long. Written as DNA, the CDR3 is TGTGCCAGCAGCCAAGAGGGGTCTGGGGAGACCCAGTACTTC. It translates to CASSQEGSGETQYF.

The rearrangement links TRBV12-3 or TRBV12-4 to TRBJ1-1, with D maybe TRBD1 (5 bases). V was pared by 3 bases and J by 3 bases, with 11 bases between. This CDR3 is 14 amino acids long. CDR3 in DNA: TGTGCCAGCAGTTTGTGGGGACCCGACACTGAAGCTTTCTTT. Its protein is CASSLWGPDTEAFF.

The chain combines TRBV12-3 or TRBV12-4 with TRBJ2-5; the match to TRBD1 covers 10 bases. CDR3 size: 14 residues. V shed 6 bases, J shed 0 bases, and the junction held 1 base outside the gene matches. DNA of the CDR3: TGTGCCAGCAGGGACAGGGGGAACCAAGAGACCCAGTACTTC. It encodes CASRDRGNQETQYF.

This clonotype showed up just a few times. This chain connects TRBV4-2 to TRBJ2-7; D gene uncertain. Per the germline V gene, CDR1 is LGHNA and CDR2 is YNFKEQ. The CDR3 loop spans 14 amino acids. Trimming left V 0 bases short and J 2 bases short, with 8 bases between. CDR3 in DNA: TGTGCCAGCAGCCAAGAGCTTCTAGCCTACGAGCAGTACTTC. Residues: CASSQELLAYEQYF.

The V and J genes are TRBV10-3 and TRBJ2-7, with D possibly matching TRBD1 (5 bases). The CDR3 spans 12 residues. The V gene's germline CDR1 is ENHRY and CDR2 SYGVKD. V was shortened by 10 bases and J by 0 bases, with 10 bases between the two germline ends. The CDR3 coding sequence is TGTGCCACCCAAGGGGACTCCTACGAGCAGTACTTC. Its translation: CATQGDSYEQYF.

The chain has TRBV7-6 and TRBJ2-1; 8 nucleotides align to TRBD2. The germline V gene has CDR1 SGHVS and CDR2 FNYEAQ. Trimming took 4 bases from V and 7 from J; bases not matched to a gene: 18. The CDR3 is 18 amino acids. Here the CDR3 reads CASSSRIAGGSIDNEQFF. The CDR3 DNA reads TGTGCCAGCAGCTCCCGCATCGCGGGAGGTTCGATTGATAATGAGCAGTTCTTC.

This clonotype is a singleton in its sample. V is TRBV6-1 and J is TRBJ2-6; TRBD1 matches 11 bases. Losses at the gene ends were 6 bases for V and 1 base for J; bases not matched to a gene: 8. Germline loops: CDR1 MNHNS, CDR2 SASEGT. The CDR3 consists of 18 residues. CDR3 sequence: CASSTGQGAQSGANVLTF. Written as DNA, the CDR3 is TGTGCCAGCAGCACCGGACAGGGGGCTCAATCTGGGGCCAACGTCCTGACTTTC.

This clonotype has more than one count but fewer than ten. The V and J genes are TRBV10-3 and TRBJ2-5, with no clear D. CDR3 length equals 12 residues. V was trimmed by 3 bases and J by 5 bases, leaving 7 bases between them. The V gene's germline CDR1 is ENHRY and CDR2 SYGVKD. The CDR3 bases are TGTGCCATCAGTGATAGGTGGGAGACCCAGTACTTC. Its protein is CAISDRWETQYF.

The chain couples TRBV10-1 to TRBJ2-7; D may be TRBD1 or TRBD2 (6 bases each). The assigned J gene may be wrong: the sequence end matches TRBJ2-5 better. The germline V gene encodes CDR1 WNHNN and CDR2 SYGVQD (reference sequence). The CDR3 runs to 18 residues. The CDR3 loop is CASSDNSGRGENRETQYF. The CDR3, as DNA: TGCGCCAGCAGTGATAATAGCGGCAGGGGAGAGAATAGGGAGACCCAGTACTTC.

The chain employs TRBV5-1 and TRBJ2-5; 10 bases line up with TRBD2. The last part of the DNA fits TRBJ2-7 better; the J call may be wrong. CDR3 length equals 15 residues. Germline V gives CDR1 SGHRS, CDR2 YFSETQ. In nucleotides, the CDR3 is TGCGCCAGCAGCTCTTTAGAGCGGGAGGGGCACGAGCAGTACTTC. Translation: CASSSLEREGHEQYF.

The CDR3 sequence is CSVPGQGRPNYGYTF. The CDR3 coding sequence is TGCAGCGTCCCGGGACAGGGGAGGCCTAACTATGGCTACACCTTC. The rearrangement links TRBV29-1 to TRBJ1-2; 10 bases agree with TRBD1. J gave up 0 bases and V 6 bases, and 7 bases lay outside the gene matches. The CDR3 has 15 amino acids. The V gene's germline CDR1 is SQVTM and CDR2 ANQGSEA.

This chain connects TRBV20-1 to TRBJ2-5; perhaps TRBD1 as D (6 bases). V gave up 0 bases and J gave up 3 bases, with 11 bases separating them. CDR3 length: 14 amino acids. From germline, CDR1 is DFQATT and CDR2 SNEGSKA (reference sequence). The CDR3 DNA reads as TGCAGTGCTAGAGATCCGAGGGGGAAAGAGACCCAGTACTTC. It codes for CSARDPRGKETQYF.

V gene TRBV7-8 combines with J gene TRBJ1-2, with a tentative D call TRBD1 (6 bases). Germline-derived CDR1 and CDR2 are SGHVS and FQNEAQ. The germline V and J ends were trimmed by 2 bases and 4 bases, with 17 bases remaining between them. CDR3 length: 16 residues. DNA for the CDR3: TGTGCCAGCAGCTTAAGACCCAGGGGCGATGGCTATGGCTACACCTTC. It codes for CASSLRPRGDGYGYTF.

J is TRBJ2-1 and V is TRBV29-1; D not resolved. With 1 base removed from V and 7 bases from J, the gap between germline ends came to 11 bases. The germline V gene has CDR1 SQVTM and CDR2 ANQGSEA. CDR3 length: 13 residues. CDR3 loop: CSVEGSAQNEQFF. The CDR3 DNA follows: TGCAGCGTTGAAGGATCGGCCCAGAATGAGCAGTTCTTC.

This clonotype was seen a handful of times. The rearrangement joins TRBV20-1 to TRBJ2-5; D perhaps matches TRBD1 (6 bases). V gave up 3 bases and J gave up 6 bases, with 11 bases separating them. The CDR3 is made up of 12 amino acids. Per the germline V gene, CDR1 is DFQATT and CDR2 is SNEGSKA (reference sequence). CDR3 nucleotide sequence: TGCAGTGCTAGCAACAGGGTTCAGACCCAGTACTTC. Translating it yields CSASNRVQTQYF.

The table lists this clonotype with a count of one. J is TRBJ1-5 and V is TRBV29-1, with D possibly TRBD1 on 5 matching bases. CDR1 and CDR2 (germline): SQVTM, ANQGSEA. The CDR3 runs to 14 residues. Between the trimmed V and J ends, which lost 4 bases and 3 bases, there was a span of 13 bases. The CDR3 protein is CSVGDQGNNQPQHF. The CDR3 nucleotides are TGCAGCGTTGGAGATCAGGGAAACAATCAGCCCCAGCATTTT.

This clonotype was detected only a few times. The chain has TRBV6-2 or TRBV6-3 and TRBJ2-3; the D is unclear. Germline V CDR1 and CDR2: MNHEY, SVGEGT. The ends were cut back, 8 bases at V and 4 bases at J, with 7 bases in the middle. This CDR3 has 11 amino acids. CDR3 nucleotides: TGTGCCAGCCGTAGGGCAGATACGCAGTATTTT. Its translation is CASRRADTQYF.

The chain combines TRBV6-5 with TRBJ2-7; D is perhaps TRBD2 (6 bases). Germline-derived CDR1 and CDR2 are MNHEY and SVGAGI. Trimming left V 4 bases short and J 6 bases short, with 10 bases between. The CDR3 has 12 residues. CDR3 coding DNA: TGTGCCAGCAGTTCCGCCGGGGGCGAGCAGTACTTC. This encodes CASSSAGGEQYF.

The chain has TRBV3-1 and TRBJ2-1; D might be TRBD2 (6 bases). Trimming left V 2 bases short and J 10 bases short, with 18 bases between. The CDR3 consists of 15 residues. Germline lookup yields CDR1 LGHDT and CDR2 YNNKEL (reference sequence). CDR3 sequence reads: CASSQITGEGREQFF. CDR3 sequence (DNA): TGTGCCAGCAGCCAAATCACGGGAGAGGGGCGGGAGCAGTTCTTC.

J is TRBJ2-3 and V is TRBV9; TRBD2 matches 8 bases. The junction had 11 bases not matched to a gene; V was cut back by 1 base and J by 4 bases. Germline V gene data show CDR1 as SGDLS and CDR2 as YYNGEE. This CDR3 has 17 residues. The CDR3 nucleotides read TGTGCCAGCAGCGTATCCTTTACGGGAGGGATCCCAGATACGCAGTATTTT. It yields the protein CASSVSFTGGIPDTQYF. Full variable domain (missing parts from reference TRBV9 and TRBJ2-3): DSGVTQTPKHLITATGQRVTLRCSPRSGDLSVYWYQQSLDQGLQFLIQYYNGEERAKGNILERFSAQQFPDLHSELNLSSLELGDSALYFCASSVSFTGGIPDTQYFGPGTRLTVL.

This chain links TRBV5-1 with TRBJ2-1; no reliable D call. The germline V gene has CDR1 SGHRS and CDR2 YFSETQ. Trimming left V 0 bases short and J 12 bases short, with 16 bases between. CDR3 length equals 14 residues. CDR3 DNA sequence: TGCGCCAGCAGCTTGGTGACGGGTTACTTACGGCAGTTCTTC. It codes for CASSLVTGYLRQFF.